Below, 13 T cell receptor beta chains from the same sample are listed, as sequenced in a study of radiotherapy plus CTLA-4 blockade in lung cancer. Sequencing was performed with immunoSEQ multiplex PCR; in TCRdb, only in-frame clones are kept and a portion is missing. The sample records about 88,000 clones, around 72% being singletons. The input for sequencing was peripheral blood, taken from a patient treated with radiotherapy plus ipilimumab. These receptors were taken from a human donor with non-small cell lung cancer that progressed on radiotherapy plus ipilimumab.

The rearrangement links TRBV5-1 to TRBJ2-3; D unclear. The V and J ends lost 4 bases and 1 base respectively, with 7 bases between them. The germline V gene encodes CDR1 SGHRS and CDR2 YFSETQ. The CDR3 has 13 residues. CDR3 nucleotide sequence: TGCGCCAGCAGCCTAGGACGCACAGATACGCAGTATTTT. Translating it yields CASSLGRTDTQYF.

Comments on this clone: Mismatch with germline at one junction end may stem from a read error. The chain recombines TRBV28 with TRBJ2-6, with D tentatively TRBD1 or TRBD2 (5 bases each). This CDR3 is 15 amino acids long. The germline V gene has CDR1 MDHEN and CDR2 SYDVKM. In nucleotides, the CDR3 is TGTGCCAGCAGTTTGGAGGAGACTGGGGCCAACGTCCTGTCTTTC. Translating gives CASSLEETGANVLSF.

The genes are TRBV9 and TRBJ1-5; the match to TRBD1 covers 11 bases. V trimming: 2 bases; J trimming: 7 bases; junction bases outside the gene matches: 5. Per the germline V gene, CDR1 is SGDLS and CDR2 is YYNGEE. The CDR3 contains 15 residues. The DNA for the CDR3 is TGTGCCAGCAGCGTTGGACAGGGGGCAGGGCAGCCCCAGCATTTT. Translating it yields CASSVGQGAGQPQHF.

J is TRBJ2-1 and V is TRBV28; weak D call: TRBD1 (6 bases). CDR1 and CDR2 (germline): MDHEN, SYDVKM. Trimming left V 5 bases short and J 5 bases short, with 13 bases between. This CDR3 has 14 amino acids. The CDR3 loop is CASSPKTGNNEQFF. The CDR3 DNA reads TGTGCCAGCAGTCCAAAGACAGGAAACAATGAGCAGTTCTTC.

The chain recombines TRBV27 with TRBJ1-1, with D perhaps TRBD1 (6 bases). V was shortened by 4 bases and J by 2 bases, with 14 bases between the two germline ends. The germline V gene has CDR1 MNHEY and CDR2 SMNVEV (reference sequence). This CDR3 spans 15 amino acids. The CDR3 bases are TGTGCCAGCAGTTCTCCCGGACAGACAAACACTGAAGCTTTCTTT. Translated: CASSSPGQTNTEAFF.

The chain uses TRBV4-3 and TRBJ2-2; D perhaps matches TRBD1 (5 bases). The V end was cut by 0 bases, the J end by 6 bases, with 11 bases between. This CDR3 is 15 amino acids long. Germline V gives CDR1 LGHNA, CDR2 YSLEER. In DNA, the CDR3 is TGCGCCAGCAGCCAAGATGGAAGGGGCGCCGGGGAGCTGTTTTTT. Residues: CASSQDGRGAGELFF.

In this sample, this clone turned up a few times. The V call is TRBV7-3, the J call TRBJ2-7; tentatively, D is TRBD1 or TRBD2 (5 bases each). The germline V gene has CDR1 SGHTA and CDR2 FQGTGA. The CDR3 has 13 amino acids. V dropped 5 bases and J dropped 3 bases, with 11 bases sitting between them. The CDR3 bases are TGTGCCAGCAGCCTGGGACCGAACTACGAGCAGTACTTC. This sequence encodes CASSLGPNYEQYF.

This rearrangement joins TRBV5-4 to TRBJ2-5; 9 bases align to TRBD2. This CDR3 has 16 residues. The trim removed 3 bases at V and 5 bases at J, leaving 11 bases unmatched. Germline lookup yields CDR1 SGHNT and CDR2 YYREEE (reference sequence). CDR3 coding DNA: TGTGCCAGCAGCTACCCGGCGAGCGGGAGGCGGGAGACCCAGTACTTC. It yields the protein CASSYPASGRRETQYF.

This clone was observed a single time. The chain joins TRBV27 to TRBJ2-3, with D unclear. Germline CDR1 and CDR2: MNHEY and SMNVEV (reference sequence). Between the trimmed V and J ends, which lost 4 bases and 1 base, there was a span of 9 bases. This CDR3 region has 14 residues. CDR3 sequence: CASSWVAGTDTQYF. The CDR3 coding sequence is TGTGCCAGCAGTTGGGTAGCAGGCACAGATACGCAGTATTTT.

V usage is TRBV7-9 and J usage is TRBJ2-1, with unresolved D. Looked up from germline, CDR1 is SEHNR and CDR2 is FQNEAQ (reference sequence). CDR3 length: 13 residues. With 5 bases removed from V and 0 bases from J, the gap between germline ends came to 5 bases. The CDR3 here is CASSPSSYNEQFF. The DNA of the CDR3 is TGTGCCAGCAGCCCGAGCTCCTACAATGAGCAGTTCTTC.

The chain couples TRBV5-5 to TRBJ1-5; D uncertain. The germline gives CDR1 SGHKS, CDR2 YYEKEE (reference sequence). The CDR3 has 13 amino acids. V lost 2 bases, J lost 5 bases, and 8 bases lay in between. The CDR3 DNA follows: TGTGCCAGCAGCTTAATCAAGGATCAGCCCCAGCATTTT. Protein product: CASSLIKDQPQHF.

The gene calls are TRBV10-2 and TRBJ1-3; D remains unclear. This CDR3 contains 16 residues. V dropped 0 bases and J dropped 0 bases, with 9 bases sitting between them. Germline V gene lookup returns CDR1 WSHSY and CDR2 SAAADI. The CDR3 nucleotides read TGCGCCAGCAGTGAGTCCCACGTTCTCTCTGGAAACACCATATATTTT. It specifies CASSESHVLSGNTIYF.

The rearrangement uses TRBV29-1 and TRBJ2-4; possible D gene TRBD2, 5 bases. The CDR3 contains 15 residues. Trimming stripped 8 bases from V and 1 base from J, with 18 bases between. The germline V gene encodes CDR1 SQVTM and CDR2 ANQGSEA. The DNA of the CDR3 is TGCAGCATTTGGACCGGGGAAGGGGCCAAAAACATTCAGTACTTC. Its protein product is CSIWTGEGAKNIQYF.